What follows are 5 T cell receptor beta chains derived from one specimen sequenced in a study of Graves' ophthalmopathy and Graves' hyperthyroidism (dated by TCRdb to 2017 to 2018). These reads were obtained on an Illumina HiSeq 2000. TCR beta CDR3 regions were amplified from RNA transcripts for repertoire sequencing. The first round was an RT-PCR using HTBI primers with the Qiagen OneStep RT-PCR kit, and this first round was followed by a second-round multiplex PCR, then size selection and purification. The public sequencing data were trimmed at Q25 with fastp and processed into clonotypes with MiXCR by TCRdb, which kept only in-frame beta chains. Rows with a matching CDR3 protein are joined into one entry that keeps the most common DNA and genes. For this sample the table gives 600,000 to 950,000 distinct CDR3 sequences, of which roughly 40% were detected only once. About 40% of the sample is taken by the ten largest.

Sequenced sample: peripheral blood. The receptors stem from an adult man with Graves' ophthalmopathy.

DNA for the CDR3: TGTGCCAGCAGCTTAGGAAGGGGAAGGGCAGATACGCAGTATTTT. It yields the protein CASSLGRGRADTQYF. The chain carries TRBV7-3 and TRBJ2-3; D is perhaps TRBD1 (5 bases). The CDR3 spans 15 residues. The V end lost 2 bases, the J end lost 4 bases, and 13 bases lay between the germline ends. Germline V lookup: CDR1 SGHTA, CDR2 FQGTGA.

The chain carries TRBV5-5 and TRBJ1-6; D is uncertain. This CDR3 contains 14 residues. Germline CDR1 reads SGHKS; CDR2 reads YYEKEE (reference sequence). V lost 5 bases and J 4 bases, leaving 10 bases between the germline ends. The CDR3 DNA is TGTGCCAGCAGTCTGGACGTTTATAATTCACCCCTCCACTTT. This gives the protein CASSLDVYNSPLHF.

This clonotype was counted only a few times. The chain carries TRBV25-1 and TRBJ1-2; weak D call: TRBD1 (5 bases). Germline CDR1 is MGHDK and CDR2 is SYGVNS. The V and J ends lost 5 bases and 4 bases respectively, with 17 bases between them. CDR3 length equals 15 residues. The CDR3 DNA follows: TGTGCCAGCAGTTTATATGGGCAGGGCGTCTATGGCTACACCTTC. This gives the protein CASSLYGQGVYGYTF.

This clonotype has a count of ten or more. The chain couples TRBV2 to TRBJ1-5; no firm D call. Deletions cut 7 bases from V and 5 bases from J, with 15 bases between. Per germline, CDR1 SNHLY and CDR2 FYNNEI. This CDR3 contains 14 residues. The CDR3 coding sequence is TGTGCCAGCACCGAGGGAGGGTACGATCAGCCCCAGCATTTT. As protein: CASTEGGYDQPQHF.

This clonotype was observed many times. The V and J genes are TRBV20-1 and TRBJ1-2; perhaps TRBD1 as D (5 bases). Germline lookup yields CDR1 DFQATT and CDR2 SNEGSKA (reference sequence). Trimming cost V 0 bases and J 3 bases, with 11 bases left between them. This CDR3 is built from 14 residues. CDR3 in amino acids: CSARDPATDYGYTF. CDR3 DNA: TGCAGTGCTAGAGATCCGGCGACAGACTATGGCTACACCTTC.